The source of this T cell receptor (beta chain) is a study of Ad26.COV2.S vaccination and SARS-CoV-2 variants. Findings and limits, study-wide: Vaccine recipients showed a spike-specific TCR breadth that was higher than in placebo recipients.

The repertoire was sequenced with immunoSEQ multiplex PCR; TCRdb's copy has only in-frame clones and lacks some. The sample records 350,000 to 450,000 clones, about 90% being singletons. Treatment indicated: approximately 18 received Ad26.COV2.S at low or high dose, single or two shots; about five received placebo; per-sample allocation not given. Day 63 after the first vaccine or placebo injection was the time point for sampling. A note on this clone: Its antigen remains unknown.

From germline, CDR1 is MNHEY and CDR2 SMNVEV (reference sequence). The CDR3 is 17 amino acids. V lost 6 bases and J lost 4; bases outside the gene matches: 11. The chain couples TRBV27 to TRBJ1-5, with TRBD1 matching 11 bases. The sample was peripheral blood, taken in a trial of Ad26.COV2.S vaccine versus placebo. The TCR comes from a person between 18 and 65 years old who received the Ad26.COV2.S COVID-19 vaccine or a placebo. CDR3 amino acids: CASREFSRDRGNQPQHF. CDR3 sequence (DNA): TGTGCCAGCAGAGAATTTAGCCGGGACAGGGGGAATCAGCCCCAGCATTTT.